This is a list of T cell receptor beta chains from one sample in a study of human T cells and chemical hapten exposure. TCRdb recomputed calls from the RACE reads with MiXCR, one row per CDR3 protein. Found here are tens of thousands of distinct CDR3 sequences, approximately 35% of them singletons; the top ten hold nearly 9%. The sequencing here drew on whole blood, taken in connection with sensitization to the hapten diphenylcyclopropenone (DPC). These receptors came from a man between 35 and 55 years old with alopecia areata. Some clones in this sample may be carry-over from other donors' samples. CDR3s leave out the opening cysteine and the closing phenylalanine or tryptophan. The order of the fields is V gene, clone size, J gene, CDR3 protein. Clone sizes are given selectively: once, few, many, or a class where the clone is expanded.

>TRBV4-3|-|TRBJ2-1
ASSQDTGLAGVGEQF
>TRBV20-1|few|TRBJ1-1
SARDSQNTEAF
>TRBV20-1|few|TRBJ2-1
SASLSGDNEQF
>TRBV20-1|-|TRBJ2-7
SASLFRAGEQY
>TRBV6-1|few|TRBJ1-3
ASVGRLPSGNTIY
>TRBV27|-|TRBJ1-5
ASGGTGFQPQH
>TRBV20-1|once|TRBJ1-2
SARDAVAGSGYT
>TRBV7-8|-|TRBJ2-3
ASRREDTQY
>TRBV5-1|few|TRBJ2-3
ASSSRGLAGGLRDTQY
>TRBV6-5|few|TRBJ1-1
ASSRPNTEAF
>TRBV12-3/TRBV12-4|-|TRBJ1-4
ASRYDSATNEKLF
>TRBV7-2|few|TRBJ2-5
ASSLAWPETQY
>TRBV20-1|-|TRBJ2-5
SARDPGVGGTQY
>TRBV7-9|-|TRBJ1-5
ASSNGIGGNQPQH
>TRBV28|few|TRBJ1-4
ASSSPTEDEKLF
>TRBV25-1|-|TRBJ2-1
ASSDGLGYNEQF
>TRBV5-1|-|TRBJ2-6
ASSPVTGVTGANVLT
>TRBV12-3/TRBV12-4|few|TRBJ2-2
ASSPGLQLGTGELF
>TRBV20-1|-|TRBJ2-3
SAPLGAATDTQY
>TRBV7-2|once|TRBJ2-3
ASSPRRTSGRDTTDTQY
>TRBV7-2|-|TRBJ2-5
ASSLASGRTETQY
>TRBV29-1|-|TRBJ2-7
SARGQVYEQY
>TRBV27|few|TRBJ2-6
ASSDGANVLT
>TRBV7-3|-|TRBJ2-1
ASSTRTGGAGNEQF
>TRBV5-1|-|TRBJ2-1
ASSLLVSDEQF
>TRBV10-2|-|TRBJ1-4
ASSETPPGVTWEKLF